The 31 T cell receptor beta chains listed next were all sequenced from one sample in a study of blood T cell repertoires in COVID-19. The assay was immunoSEQ multiplex PCR, and TCRdb's table has in-frame clones only and misses some. The sample has under 60,000 clones; approximately 87% are singletons. Sequenced sample: peripheral blood. These receptors were collected from a woman aged 60 to 75 with COVID-19, enrolled during active disease.

This clone was detected once. The V gene is TRBV6-5, the J gene TRBJ1-1; D gene uncertain. The V and J ends lost 8 bases and 10 bases respectively, with 14 bases between them. This CDR3 is built from 11 residues. The germline CDR1 and CDR2 sequences are MNHEY and SVGAGI. DNA for the CDR3: TGTGCCAGCGCGTCCGGGGTTCGAGCTTTCTTT. It specifies CASASGVRAFF.

The chain has TRBV28 and TRBJ1-1; unclear D gene. The CDR3 consists of 15 residues. Germline CDR1 MDHEN, CDR2 SYDVKM. The ends were cut back, 8 bases at V and 1 base at J, with 17 bases in the middle. In DNA form, the CDR3 reads TGTGCCAGCCGGTTCCCAGGCTTAAAGAACACTGAAGCTTTCTTT. Its translation: CASRFPGLKNTEAFF.

The CDR3 here is CASSGLHQETQYF. CDR3 in DNA: TGTGCCAGCAGCGGACTACACCAAGAGACCCAGTACTTC. This chain uses TRBV11-3 with TRBJ2-5, with D perhaps matching TRBD2 (6 bases). Germline V gene sequence: CDR1 SGHNT, CDR2 YENEEA. The V gene lost 5 bases and the J gene lost 0 bases, with 7 bases spanning the gap. The CDR3 spans 13 residues.

This chain links TRBV11-3 with TRBJ2-6; TRBD1 might be the D (6 bases). Germline values: CDR1 SGHNT, CDR2 YENEEA. The CDR3 extends over 17 amino acids. V was cut by 4 bases and J by 4 bases, with 17 bases left in between. CDR3 nucleotides: TGTGCCAGCAGCTACAGGGCTAGCCTAGCCGGGGCCAACGTCCTGACTTTC. This encodes CASSYRASLAGANVLTF.

This rearrangement joins TRBV18 to TRBJ2-7; possibly TRBD2 for D (8 bases). Germline values: CDR1 KGHSH, CDR2 LQKENI. This CDR3 is 16 amino acids long. V lost 6 bases, J lost 0 bases, and 18 bases lay in between. CDR3 region: CASSNGGAGGSYEQYF. In nucleotides, the CDR3 is TGTGCCAGCTCCAACGGGGGGGCAGGGGGCTCCTACGAGCAGTACTTC.

This sequence joins TRBV5-6 and TRBJ1-6; D is unresolved. Germline V gene sequence: CDR1 SGHDT, CDR2 YYEEEE. The CDR3 sequence is 13 residues long. V was clipped by 0 bases and J by 6 bases, with 4 bases between them. The CDR3: CASSLGLNSPLHF. In nucleotides, the CDR3 is TGTGCCAGCAGCTTGGGTCTTAATTCACCCCTCCACTTT.

The chain links TRBV7-9 to TRBJ1-1; possible D gene TRBD1, 6 bases. Germline lookup yields CDR1 SEHNR and CDR2 FQNEAQ (reference sequence). Trimming pared 1 base from V and 2 bases from J, leaving 11 bases between. The CDR3 runs 15 residues. CDR3 sequence reads: CASSLVRGGNTEAFF. CDR3 DNA sequence: TGTGCCAGCAGCTTAGTGAGGGGGGGAAACACTGAAGCTTTCTTT.

This sequence joins TRBV24-1 and TRBJ2-5, with D possibly matching TRBD1 (7 bases). This CDR3 is 13 amino acids long. Deletions cut 6 bases from V and 5 bases from J, with 12 bases between. Per germline, CDR1 KGHDR and CDR2 SFDVKD. CDR3 protein: CATSQGGRETQYF. The CDR3 nucleotides read TGTGCCACCAGTCAGGGGGGCCGGGAGACCCAGTACTTC.

The gene calls are TRBV9 and TRBJ2-2, with unresolved D. The CDR3 spans 17 residues. In germline, CDR1 is SGDLS, CDR2 YYNGEE. V dropped 0 bases and J dropped 0 bases, with 12 bases sitting between them. Here the CDR3 DNA reads TGTGCCAGCAGCGTAGCTCCAAAACTCACGAACACCGGGGAGCTGTTTTTT. Translated: CASSVAPKLTNTGELFF.

The chain links TRBV27 to TRBJ1-5; D uncertain. This CDR3 region has 13 residues. With 3 bases removed from V and 0 bases from J, the gap between germline ends came to 3 bases. Germline CDR1 and CDR2: MNHEY and SMNVEV (reference sequence). Written as DNA, the CDR3 is TGTGCCAGCAGTTTCTATAGCAATCAGCCCCAGCATTTT. It encodes CASSFYSNQPQHF.

The gene calls are TRBV2 and TRBJ2-1, with a weak D call TRBD1 (5 bases). V gave up 8 bases and J gave up 13 bases, with 24 bases separating them. There are 14 residues in the CDR3. The germline V gene encodes CDR1 SNHLY and CDR2 FYNNEI. This CDR3 reads CASGLTRAHEKQFF. The CDR3 DNA is TGTGCCAGCGGTCTCACCAGGGCTCACGAGAAACAGTTCTTC.

The chain has TRBV19 and TRBJ1-2; perhaps TRBD1 as D (5 bases). V was trimmed by 1 base and J by 4 bases, leaving 7 bases between them. The CDR3 extends over 13 amino acids. Germline V gene sequence: CDR1 LNHDA, CDR2 SQIVND (reference sequence). The CDR3 DNA is TGTGCCAGTAGTATAGGGCAGGGCTATGGCTACACCTTC. The encoded protein is CASSIGQGYGYTF.

V is TRBV5-4 and J is TRBJ2-7; the match to TRBD2 covers 7 bases. Germline V gene data show CDR1 as SGHNT and CDR2 as YYREEE (reference sequence). This CDR3 has 14 amino acids. The V and J ends lost 4 bases and 0 bases, in that order; junction bases with no gene match: 4. CDR3 residues: CASSAGVVSYEQYF. The CDR3 DNA sequence: TGTGCCAGCAGCGCGGGGGTAGTCTCCTACGAGCAGTACTTC.

This clone turned up a few times. V usage is TRBV10-2 and J usage is TRBJ1-2, with 9 bases aligning to TRBD1. With V trimmed by 4 bases and J by 2 bases, 11 bases remained unmatched. This CDR3 region has 17 residues. The germline V gene encodes CDR1 WSHSY and CDR2 SAAADI. The CDR3 sequence is CASSGERGTGQNYGYTF. CDR3 DNA: TGCGCCAGCAGTGGGGAGCGGGGGACAGGGCAAAACTATGGCTACACCTTC.

The rearrangement joins TRBV11-3 to TRBJ2-5; possibly TRBD2 for D (5 bases). This CDR3 region has 15 residues. Trimming removed 2 bases from V and 1 base from J, with 11 bases in between. Germline lookup yields CDR1 SGHNT and CDR2 YENEEA. The CDR3 reads CASSLPQLAQETQYF. For the CDR3, the DNA is TGTGCCAGCAGCTTACCCCAGCTAGCCCAAGAGACCCAGTACTTC.

This chain links TRBV28 with TRBJ2-7; 9 bases map to TRBD2. CDR1 is MDHEN and CDR2 is SYDVKM in the germline V gene. The CDR3 runs 16 residues. Germline trimming cut 1 base from V and 4 bases from J; bases unmatched to any gene: 8. CDR3 sequence reads: CASSLFLAGEGYEQYF. Here the CDR3 DNA reads TGTGCCAGCAGTTTATTCTTAGCGGGAGAAGGGTACGAGCAGTACTTC.

The gene calls are TRBV5-1 and TRBJ2-4; the match to TRBD1 covers 10 bases. The CDR3 is 16 amino acids. CDR1 and CDR2 from the germline V gene are SGHRS and YFSETQ. Trimming took 4 bases from V and 0 from J; bases not matched to a gene: 4. CDR3 DNA sequence: TGCGCCAGCAGCGAGGGACAGGGGCTAGCCAAAAACATTCAGTACTTC. Translated, it gives CASSEGQGLAKNIQYF.

This clone came up once. The chain is built from TRBV11-2 and TRBJ2-1, with D possibly being TRBD2 (6 bases). CDR3 length: 17 amino acids. V was trimmed by 4 bases and J by 0 bases, leaving 16 bases between them. The V gene's germline CDR1 is SGHAT and CDR2 FQNNGV. The CDR3 here is CASSSGLASLSYNEQFF. CDR3 bases: TGTGCCAGCAGCTCGGGACTCGCAAGTCTCTCCTACAATGAGCAGTTCTTC.

The CDR3 loop is CATSDPTSTSGSYNEQFF. The CDR3 DNA reads as TGTGCCACCAGTGACCCTACGTCGACTAGCGGATCCTACAATGAGCAGTTCTTC. The genes are TRBV24-1 and TRBJ2-1; 9 bases fit TRBD2. Germline values: CDR1 KGHDR, CDR2 SFDVKD. This CDR3 is built from 18 residues. The V gene end was trimmed by 4 bases and the J gene end by 1 base; junction bases not matched to a gene: 10.

V usage is TRBV7-2 and J usage is TRBJ1-5, with D possibly being TRBD1 (6 bases). Per the germline V gene, CDR1 is SGHTA and CDR2 is FQGNSA. The CDR3 length is 15 residues. Trimming removed 5 bases from V and 6 bases from J, with 17 bases in between. The chain's CDR3 is CASSLQGGGGQPQHF. The CDR3 nucleotides read TGTGCCAGCAGCCTTCAGGGCGGGGGCGGTCAGCCCCAGCATTTT.

The rearrangement links TRBV11-3 to TRBJ2-7, with D possibly being TRBD1 (6 bases). V lost 5 bases and J 6 bases, leaving 17 bases between the germline ends. This CDR3 region has 14 residues. Germline V CDR1 and CDR2: SGHNT, YENEEA. In DNA form, the CDR3 reads TGTGCCAGCAGCCACTACAGGGTTAGAGTCGAGCAGTACTTC. Translation: CASSHYRVRVEQYF.

V and J are TRBV19 and TRBJ1-2; 8 bases are a match to TRBD1. The CDR3 spans 15 residues. Germline CDR1 and CDR2: LNHDA and SQIVND (reference sequence). With V trimmed by 5 bases and J by 6 bases, 11 bases remained unmatched. The CDR3 bases are TGTGCCAGTAGTGCAAGGACAGGGTCTGCGGATGGCTACACCTTC. Protein product: CASSARTGSADGYTF.

The chain recombines TRBV30 with TRBJ1-1; D perhaps matches TRBD1 (5 bases). CDR1 is GTSNPN and CDR2 is SVGIG in the germline V gene (reference sequence). Trimming took off 4 bases at V and 5 bases at J, with 14 bases between the two ends. This CDR3 is 13 amino acids long. The CDR3 loop reads CAWTLRGWTEAFF. DNA of the CDR3: TGTGCCTGGACTTTAAGGGGTTGGACTGAAGCTTTCTTT.

This clone was recorded a few times. The CDR3, as DNA: TGTGCCAGCAGCCCATCAACGAGAGGGCCTAATAATTCACCCCTCCACTTT. Residues: CASSPSTRGPNNSPLHF. The chain carries TRBV9 and TRBJ1-6; D call uncertain. CDR1 and CDR2 from the germline V gene are SGDLS and YYNGEE. V was cut by 4 bases and J by 5 bases, with 19 bases left in between. The CDR3 consists of 17 residues.

The chain couples TRBV14 to TRBJ2-1; 7 bases map to TRBD1. With V trimmed by 3 bases and J by 8 bases, 7 bases remained unmatched. Germline assignment: CDR1 SGHDN and CDR2 FVKESK. The CDR3 is made up of 14 amino acids. DNA for the CDR3: TGTGCCAGCAGCCAGGCAGGGGGAAGGGATGAGCAGTTCTTC. Translated, it gives CASSQAGGRDEQFF.

The rearrangement uses TRBV12-5 and TRBJ2-1; TRBD2 aligns across 7 bases. The V and J ends lost 5 bases and 9 bases, in that order; junction bases with no gene match: 16. The CDR3 is 16 amino acids. CDR1 is LGHNT and CDR2 is FRNRAP in the germline V gene. This CDR3 reads CASGTSGTTWVGEQFF. CDR3 bases: TGTGCTAGTGGTACCTCCGGGACTACGTGGGTCGGTGAGCAGTTCTTC.

This chain joins TRBV7-6 and TRBJ1-3; TRBD1 matches at 8 bases. J was trimmed by 0 bases and V by 5 bases; bases with no gene match: 3. This CDR3 comprises 15 residues. Germline values: CDR1 SGHVS, CDR2 FNYEAQ. CDR3 DNA sequence: TGTGCCAGCAGCCAGGGGGCGACCTCTGGAAACACCATATATTTT. Its translation: CASSQGATSGNTIYF.

This chain links TRBV15 with TRBJ1-5; D unclear. The CDR3 is 14 residues long. Trimming took off 1 base at V and 7 bases at J, with 11 bases between the two ends. Per the germline V gene, CDR1 is LNHNV and CDR2 is YYDKDF (reference sequence). In DNA form, the CDR3 reads TGTGCCACCAGCAGAGGGCAGGAGGCACAGCCCCAGCATTTT. Encoded protein: CATSRGQEAQPQHF.

In regard to this clone: At the DNA level, this CDR3 is encoded by other sequences in the same sample as well. The chain carries TRBV28 and TRBJ1-2; 11 positions match TRBD1. The germline gives CDR1 MDHEN, CDR2 SYDVKM. The CDR3 contains 17 residues. Trimming took 3 bases from V and 7 from J; bases not matched to a gene: 13. CDR3 sequence: CASSFAGPGQGAGGYTF. CDR3 nucleotides: TGTGCCAGCAGTTTTGCGGGACCAGGACAGGGGGCTGGTGGCTACACCTTC.

The chain uses TRBV28 and TRBJ2-7; D is perhaps TRBD2 (6 bases). CDR3 size: 14 residues. Germline CDR1 and CDR2: MDHEN and SYDVKM. Trimming left V 7 bases short and J 1 base short, with 14 bases between. The CDR3 spells CASTSPEGSYEQYF. CDR3 bases: TGTGCCAGCACCTCTCCGGAGGGATCCTACGAGCAGTACTTC.

The chain combines TRBV27 with TRBJ2-3; D might be TRBD1 (6 bases). The V and J ends lost 5 bases and 5 bases respectively, with 11 bases between them. CDR1 is MNHEY, CDR2 SMNVEV, per germline (reference sequence). This CDR3 has 13 amino acids. The CDR3 region has the DNA TGTGCCAGCAGTAAACACAGGGAAGATACGCAGTATTTT. It translates to CASSKHREDTQYF.